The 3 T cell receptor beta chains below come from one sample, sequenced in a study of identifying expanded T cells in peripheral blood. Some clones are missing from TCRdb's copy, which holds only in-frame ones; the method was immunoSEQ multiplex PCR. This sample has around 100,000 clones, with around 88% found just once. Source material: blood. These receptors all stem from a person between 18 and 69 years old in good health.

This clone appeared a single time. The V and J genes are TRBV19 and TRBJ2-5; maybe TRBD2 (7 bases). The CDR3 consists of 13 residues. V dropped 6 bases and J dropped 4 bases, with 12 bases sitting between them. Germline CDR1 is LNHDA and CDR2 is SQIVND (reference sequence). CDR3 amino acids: CASRRGGGETQYF. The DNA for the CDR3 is TGTGCCAGTAGAAGGGGGGGCGGAGAGACCCAGTACTTC. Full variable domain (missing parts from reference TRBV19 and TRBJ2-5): DGGITQSPKYLFRKEGQNVTLSCEQNLNHDAMYWYRQDPGQGLRLIYYSQIVNDFQKGDIAEGYSVSREKKESFPLTVTSAQKNPTAFYLCASRRGGGETQYFGPGTRLLVL.

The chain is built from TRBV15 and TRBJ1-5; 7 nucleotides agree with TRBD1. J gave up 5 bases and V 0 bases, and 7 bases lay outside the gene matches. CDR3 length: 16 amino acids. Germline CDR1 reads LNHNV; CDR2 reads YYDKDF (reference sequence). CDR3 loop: CATSRDAGDSHQPQHF. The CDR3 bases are TGTGCCACCAGCAGAGATGCAGGGGACAGCCATCAGCCCCAGCATTTT.

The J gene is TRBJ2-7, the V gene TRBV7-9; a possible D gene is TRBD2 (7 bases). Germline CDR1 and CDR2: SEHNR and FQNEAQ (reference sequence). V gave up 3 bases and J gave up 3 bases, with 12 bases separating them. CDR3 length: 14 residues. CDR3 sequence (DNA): TGTGCCAGCAGCTTCCAAGGGGGGGACTACGAGCAGTACTTC. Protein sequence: CASSFQGGDYEQYF.